One sample yielded the 14 T cell receptor beta chains listed below, sequenced in a study of blood T cell repertoires in COVID-19. TCRdb's table, derived via immunoSEQ multiplex PCR, lists solely in-frame clones and lacks some. The sample consists of just over 650,000 clones, 70% to 90% of them appearing once. Sequencing was performed on peripheral blood. The receptors shown here come from a woman between 18 and 29 years old with acute or convalescent COVID-19.

The rearrangement joins TRBV19 to TRBJ1-2; D is possibly TRBD1 (6 bases). Germline V gene sequence: CDR1 LNHDA, CDR2 SQIVND (reference sequence). With 7 bases removed from V and 4 bases from J, the gap between germline ends came to 16 bases. The CDR3 has 14 residues. The CDR3 region has the DNA TGTGCCAGTACCCTCCCTGGGGGGGCCTATGGCTACACCTTC. Protein product: CASTLPGGAYGYTF.

The sample holds a few counts of this clone. This rearrangement joins TRBV11-2 to TRBJ1-1; D is unclear. Trimming pared 5 bases from V and 1 base from J, leaving 14 bases between. Germline V gives CDR1 SGHAT, CDR2 FQNNGV. This CDR3 is built from 15 residues. The chain's CDR3 is CASSLTLSQNTEAFF. The CDR3, as DNA: TGTGCCAGCAGCCTCACCCTCAGTCAGAACACTGAAGCTTTCTTT.

Concerning this clone: Distinct nucleotide sequences in the sample also encode this CDR3. The chain carries TRBV11-3 and TRBJ2-1; 7 positions match TRBD2. The CDR3 extends over 15 amino acids. Germline V CDR1 and CDR2: SGHNT, YENEEA. Unmatched junction bases numbered 0, after V lost 1 base and J lost 0 bases. For the CDR3, the DNA is TGTGCCAGCAGCTTAGGGACTAGCTCCTACAATGAGCAGTTCTTC. Its protein is CASSLGTSSYNEQFF.

The CDR3 reads CASSVGTTQETQYF. DNA of the CDR3: TGTGCCAGCAGCGTGGGGACTACACAAGAGACCCAGTACTTC. The chain combines TRBV9 with TRBJ2-5; 7 bases agree with TRBD2. The CDR3 length is 14 residues. Germline values: CDR1 SGDLS, CDR2 YYNGEE. With 2 bases clipped from V and 2 bases from J, the junction kept 3 bases outside the gene matches.

In its sample, this clone was seen a few times. This chain links TRBV5-1 with TRBJ1-4, with D unresolved. Germline assignment: CDR1 SGHRS and CDR2 YFSETQ. This CDR3 has 13 residues. V lost 0 bases and J lost 5, with 5 bases in between. The CDR3 protein is CASSLAQNEKLFF. In DNA form, the CDR3 reads TGCGCCAGCAGCTTGGCCCAGAATGAAAAACTGTTTTTT.

The V call is TRBV11-1, the J call TRBJ2-2; 10 bases agree with TRBD1. Germline CDR1 and CDR2: SGHAT and FQDESV (reference sequence). The CDR3 is 14 residues long. With 8 bases clipped from V and 4 bases from J, the junction kept 4 bases outside the gene matches. CDR3: CASEGQGFTGELFF. Here the CDR3 DNA reads TGTGCCAGCGAGGGACAGGGGTTCACCGGGGAGCTGTTTTTT.

The chain carries TRBV9 and TRBJ1-1, with a weak D call TRBD1 (6 bases). CDR1 and CDR2 (germline): SGDLS, YYNGEE. V lost 3 bases and J lost 3, with 9 bases in between. The CDR3 is 13 amino acids. CDR3 residues: CASSGQEYTEAFF. The CDR3 nucleotides read TGTGCCAGCAGCGGACAGGAGTACACTGAAGCTTTCTTT.

This chain uses TRBV27 with TRBJ2-3; possibly TRBD2 for D (5 bases). Trimming stripped 5 bases from V and 4 bases from J, with 16 bases between. The CDR3 extends over 15 amino acids. Germline V CDR1 and CDR2: MNHEY, SMNVEV (reference sequence). CDR3 in amino acids: CASSPLPPRADTQYF. The CDR3 DNA follows: TGTGCCAGCAGTCCCCTTCCCCCGCGGGCAGATACGCAGTATTTT.

CDR3 sequence: CASSQFGGAGTGELFF. The CDR3 nucleotides read TGTGCCAGCAGCCAATTCGGGGGGGCCGGCACCGGGGAGCTGTTTTTT. The genes are TRBV9 and TRBJ2-2; 8 nucleotides line up with TRBD2. Trimming removed 4 bases from V and 4 bases from J; junction bases left unmatched: 9. The CDR3 contains 16 residues. Germline CDR1 and CDR2: SGDLS and YYNGEE.

This chain joins TRBV10-3 and TRBJ1-6; the D gene is possibly TRBD1 (5 bases). Trimming stripped 7 bases from V and 5 bases from J, with 9 bases between. The CDR3 contains 13 residues. Germline V CDR1 and CDR2: ENHRY, SYGVKD. The CDR3 nucleotides are TGTGCCATCACCACGACAGATAATTCACCCCTCCACTTT. This gives the protein CAITTTDNSPLHF.

This clone was seen a single time. CDR3 loop: CASSRGQATYEQYF. In DNA, the CDR3 is TGTGCCAGCAGCCGGGGACAGGCTACCTACGAGCAGTACTTC. The chain employs TRBV5-6 and TRBJ2-7, with 8 bases matching TRBD1. The CDR3 sequence is 14 residues long. Germline lookup yields CDR1 SGHDT and CDR2 YYEEEE. Trimming took 4 bases from V and 2 from J; bases not matched to a gene: 5.

V usage is TRBV9 and J usage is TRBJ1-1; D perhaps matches TRBD1 (6 bases). This CDR3 spans 15 amino acids. Trimming left V 4 bases short and J 5 bases short, with 18 bases between. Germline CDR1 reads SGDLS; CDR2 reads YYNGEE. This CDR3 is CASSPTDRTNTEAFF. As DNA, the CDR3 is TGTGCCAGCAGCCCTACCGACAGGACGAATACTGAAGCTTTCTTT.

V and J are TRBV27 and TRBJ2-1; tentative D call: TRBD1 (6 bases). Per germline, CDR1 MNHEY and CDR2 SMNVEV (reference sequence). There are 15 residues in the CDR3. V was shortened by 1 base and J by 4 bases, with 11 bases between the two germline ends. DNA for the CDR3: TGTGCCAGCAGTTTATTGGGACATGAATACAATGAGCAGTTCTTC. Translated, it gives CASSLLGHEYNEQFF.

In this sample, this clone turned up once. The rearrangement joins TRBV12-5 to TRBJ2-7; D gene ambiguous. From germline, CDR1 is LGHNT and CDR2 FRNRAP. V was trimmed by 6 bases and J by 3 bases, leaving 18 bases between them. This CDR3 spans 15 amino acids. The CDR3 region is CASGLPAQIHYEQYF. In nucleotides, the CDR3 is TGTGCTAGTGGCCTTCCGGCACAGATCCACTACGAGCAGTACTTC.